These T cell receptor beta chains were read from a single sample in a study of shared clonotypes between healthy human individuals. The method was immunoSEQ multiplex PCR; TCRdb's version includes in-frame clones alone and lacks a portion of them. The data show roughly 2.4 million clones, approximately 96% seen once. What was sequenced was naive CD4+ T cells sorted from blood. These receptor sequences come from a young man in good health. CDR3s include the opening cysteine and the closing phenylalanine or tryptophan. A D gene is named only where the DNA matches it firmly. The listing skips clone size in some rows; elsewhere it reads once, few, many or a size class.

TRBJ1-6	.	TRBV6-1	13	.	CASRISYNSPLHF	TGTGCCAGCAGGATTTCCTATAATTCACCCCTCCACTTT
TRBJ1-5	TRBD1	TRBV2	14	.	CASTADRGNQPQHF	TGTGCCAGCACTGCGGACAGGGGAAATCAGCCCCAGCATTTT
TRBJ2-5	TRBD1	TRBV18	15	.	CASSPGQGRQETQYF	TGTGCCAGCTCACCGGGACAGGGGAGGCAAGAGACCCAGTACTTC
TRBJ1-1	.	TRBV7-2	16	.	CASSPTSVVMNTEAFF	TGTGCCAGCAGCCCAACCTCGGTCGTCATGAACACTGAAGCTTTCTTT
TRBJ2-7	TRBD2	TRBV4-3	17	.	CASSQVEMREGPGEQYF	TGCGCCAGCAGCCAAGTAGAAATGCGGGAGGGCCCTGGCGAGCAGTACTTC
TRBJ2-1	TRBD1	TRBV20-1	11	.	CSAPDRVRQFF	TGCAGTGCCCCAGACAGGGTGCGTCAGTTCTTC
TRBJ1-5	.	TRBV30	14	.	CAWSGDFGNQPQHF	TGTGCCTGGAGTGGGGACTTCGGCAATCAGCCCCAGCATTTT
TRBJ2-6	TRBD1	TRBV18	18	.	CASSPRTDRVSGANVLTF	TGTGCCAGCTCACCACGAACGGACAGGGTCTCTGGGGCCAACGTCCTGACTTTC
TRBJ2-7	.	TRBV5-1	13	.	CASSLDSRYEQYF	TGCGCCAGCAGCTTGGACTCGAGATACGAGCAGTACTTC
TRBJ2-2	TRBD1	TRBV4-3	17	once	CASSQDVGQGNTGELFF	TGCGCCAGCAGCCAAGATGTCGGACAGGGGAACACCGGGGAGCTGTTTTTT
TRBJ2-2	.	TRBV30	14	.	CAWRRTANTGELFF	TGTGCCTGGAGGAGGACGGCGAACACCGGGGAGCTGTTTTTT
TRBJ2-7	.	TRBV7-9	14	.	CASSVGVGFYEQYF	TGTGCCAGCAGCGTAGGGGTGGGATTCTACGAGCAGTACTTC
TRBJ1-6	.	TRBV5-8	16	.	CASSLAGVGPSLPLHF	TGTGCCAGCAGCTTGGCAGGGGTAGGGCCTTCATTACCCCTCCACTTT
TRBJ2-7	TRBD2	TRBV5-4	16	.	CASSNLAGGPLSEQYF	TGTGCCAGCAGCAACCTAGCGGGAGGGCCCCTCTCCGAGCAGTACTTC
TRBJ1-1	.	TRBV6-5	15	.	CASSYSYSVNTEAFF	TGTGCCAGCAGTTACTCATATAGCGTGAACACTGAAGCTTTCTTT
TRBJ2-2	TRBD2	TRBV28	14	.	CASSLAGATGELFF	TGTGCCAGCAGCCTAGCGGGAGCCACCGGGGAGCTGTTTTTT
TRBJ2-7	.	TRBV7-9	13	.	CASSLGVGGEQYF	TGTGCCAGCAGCTTAGGGGTCGGCGGCGAGCAGTACTTC
TRBJ2-1	.	TRBV5-4	16	.	CASSLGGASSYNEQFF	TGTGCCAGCAGCTTGGGGGGAGCTAGCTCCTACAATGAGCAGTTCTTC
TRBJ1-2	TRBD1	TRBV27	15	.	CASSLSDRGNYGYTF	TGTGCCAGCAGTTTATCGGACAGGGGAAACTATGGCTACACCTTC
TRBJ2-1	.	TRBV7-9	15	.	CASTPQTLPTNEQFF	TGTGCCAGCACCCCCCAAACCCTACCTACGAATGAGCAGTTCTTC
TRBJ2-2	.	TRBV5-5	16	.	CASSLVVDSNTGELFF	TGTGCCAGCAGCTTGGTAGTGGATTCGAACACCGGGGAGCTGTTTTTT
TRBJ2-2	TRBD1	TRBV4-1	15	.	CASRRQGASTGELFF	TGCGCCAGCAGACGACAGGGGGCTAGCACCGGGGAGCTGTTTTTT
TRBJ2-2	TRBD1	TRBV6-5	14	.	CASRTDRDTGELFF	TGTGCCAGCAGAACCGACAGGGACACCGGGGAGCTGTTTTTT
TRBJ1-1	TRBD1	TRBV30	17	.	CAWSHPGGQGVSTEAFF	TGTGCCTGGAGTCATCCTGGCGGACAGGGGGTGAGCACTGAAGCTTTCTTT
TRBJ2-5	TRBD2	TRBV13	15	.	CASSLSGLAAETQYF	TGTGCCAGCAGCTTATCTGGACTAGCTGCCGAGACCCAGTACTTC
TRBJ1-5	.	TRBV10-2	15	.	CASSESTRSNQPQHF	TGCGCCAGCAGTGAGTCGACCCGTAGCAATCAGCCCCAGCATTTT
TRBJ2-5	TRBD2	TRBV5-1	16	.	CASSLVLAGRQETQYF	TGCGCCAGCAGCTTGGTACTAGCGGGCCGCCAAGAGACCCAGTACTTC
TRBJ2-5	.	TRBV10-3	13	.	CAISESSVETQYF	TGTGCCATCAGTGAGTCGTCTGTGGAGACCCAGTACTTC
TRBJ1-5	TRBD1	TRBV27	14	.	CASSGQDSNQPQHF	TGTGCCAGCTCGGGACAGGATAGCAATCAGCCCCAGCATTTT
TRBJ2-1	.	TRBV11-2	18	.	CASSLDFSTVRSYNEQFF	TGTGCCAGCAGCTTAGATTTCAGTACAGTGCGCTCCTACAATGAGCAGTTCTTC
TRBJ1-4	.	TRBV6-5	13	.	CASSRATNEKLFF	TGTGCCAGCTCACGGGCAACTAATGAAAAACTGTTTTTT
TRBJ2-6	TRBD2	TRBV5-1	17	.	CASLSGGLVSGANVLTF	TGCGCCAGCCTCAGCGGGGGCTTGGTCTCTGGGGCCAACGTCCTGACTTTC
TRBJ1-6	.	TRBV6-1	13	.	CASSEPIYSPLHF	TGTGCCAGCAGTGAACCGATTTACTCACCCCTCCACTTT
TRBJ2-6	.	TRBV10-1	14	once	CASPGWTGANVLTF	TGCGCCAGCCCGGGGTGGACTGGGGCCAACGTCCTGACTTTC
TRBJ2-7	.	TRBV5-1	12	.	CASTRNAGEQYF	TGCGCCAGCACCCGGAACGCTGGGGAGCAGTACTTC
TRBJ1-1	.	TRBV30	11	.	CAWDTGAVAFF	TGTGCCTGGGACACCGGGGCGGTGGCTTTCTTT
TRBJ2-7	TRBD2	TRBV18	17	once	CASSPPAVAGVSYEQYF	TGTGCCAGCTCACCACCGGCGGTAGCGGGAGTCTCCTACGAGCAGTACTTC
TRBJ1-6	.	TRBV6-1	15	.	CASSGHSPNNSPLHF	TGTGCCAGCAGTGGACACAGCCCGAATAATTCACCCCTCCACTTT
TRBJ2-5	TRBD1	TRBV6-6	13	once	CASTATGKETQYF	TGTGCCAGCACCGCGACAGGGAAGGAGACCCAGTACTTC
TRBJ1-5	TRBD1	TRBV30	18	.	CAWSVRGGSQWGNQPQHF	TGTGCCTGGAGTGTCAGGGGGGGTTCTCAATGGGGCAATCAGCCCCAGCATTTT